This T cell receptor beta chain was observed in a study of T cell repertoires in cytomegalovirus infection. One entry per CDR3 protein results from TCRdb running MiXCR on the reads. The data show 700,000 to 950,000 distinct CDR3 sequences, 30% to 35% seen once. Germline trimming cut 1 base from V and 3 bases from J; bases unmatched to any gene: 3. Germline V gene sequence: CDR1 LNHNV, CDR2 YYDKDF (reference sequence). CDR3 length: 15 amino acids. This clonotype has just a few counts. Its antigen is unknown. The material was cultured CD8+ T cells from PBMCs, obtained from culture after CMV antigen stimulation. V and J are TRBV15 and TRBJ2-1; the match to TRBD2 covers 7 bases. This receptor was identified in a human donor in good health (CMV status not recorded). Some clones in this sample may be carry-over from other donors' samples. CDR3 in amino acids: CATSRAREGYNEQFF. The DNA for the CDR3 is TGTGCCACCAGCAGAGCCAGGGAGGGCTACAATGAGCAGTTCTTC.